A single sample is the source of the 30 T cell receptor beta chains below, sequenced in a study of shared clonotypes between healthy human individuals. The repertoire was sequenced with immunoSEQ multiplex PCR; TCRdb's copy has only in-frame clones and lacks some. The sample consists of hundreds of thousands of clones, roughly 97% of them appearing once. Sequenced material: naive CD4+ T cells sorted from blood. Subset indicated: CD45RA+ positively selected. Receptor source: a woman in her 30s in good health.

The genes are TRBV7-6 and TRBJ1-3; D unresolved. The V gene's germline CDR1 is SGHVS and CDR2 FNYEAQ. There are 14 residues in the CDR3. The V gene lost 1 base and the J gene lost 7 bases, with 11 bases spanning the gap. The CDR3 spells CASSLGSQGNTIYF. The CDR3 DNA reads TGTGCCAGCAGCTTAGGCTCGCAAGGGAACACCATATATTTT.

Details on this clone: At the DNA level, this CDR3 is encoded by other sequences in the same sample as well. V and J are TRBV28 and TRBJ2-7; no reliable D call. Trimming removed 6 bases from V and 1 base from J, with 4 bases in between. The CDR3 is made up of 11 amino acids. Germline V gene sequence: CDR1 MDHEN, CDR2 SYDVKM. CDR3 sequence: CASRGSYEQYF. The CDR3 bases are TGTGCCAGCAGGGGATCCTACGAGCAGTACTTC.

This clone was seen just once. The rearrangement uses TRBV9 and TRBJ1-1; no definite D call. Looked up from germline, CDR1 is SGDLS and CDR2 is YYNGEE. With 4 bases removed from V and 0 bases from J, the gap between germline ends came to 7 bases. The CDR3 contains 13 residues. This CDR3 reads CASSPGVNTEAFF. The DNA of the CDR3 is TGTGCCAGCAGCCCGGGAGTGAACACTGAAGCTTTCTTT.

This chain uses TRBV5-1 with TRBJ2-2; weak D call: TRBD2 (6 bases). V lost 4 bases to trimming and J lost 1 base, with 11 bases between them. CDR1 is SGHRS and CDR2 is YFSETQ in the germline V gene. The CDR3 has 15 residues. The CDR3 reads CASSGGTGNTGELFF. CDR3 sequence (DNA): TGCGCCAGCAGCGGCGGGACTGGGAACACCGGGGAGCTGTTTTTT. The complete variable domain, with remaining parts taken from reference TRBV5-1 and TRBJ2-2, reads KAGVTQTPRYLIKTRGQQVTLSCSPISGHRSVSWYQQTPGQGLQFLFEYFSETQRNKGNFPGRFSGRQFSNSRSEMNVSTLELGDSALYLCASSGGTGNTGELFFGEGSRLTVL.

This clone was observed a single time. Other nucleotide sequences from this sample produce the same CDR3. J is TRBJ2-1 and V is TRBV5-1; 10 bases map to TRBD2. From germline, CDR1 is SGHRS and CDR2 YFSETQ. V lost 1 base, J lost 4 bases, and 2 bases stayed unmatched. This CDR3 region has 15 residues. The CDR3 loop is CASSLSSGSYNEQFF. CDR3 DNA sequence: TGCGCCAGCAGCTTGTCTAGCGGGAGTTACAATGAGCAGTTCTTC.

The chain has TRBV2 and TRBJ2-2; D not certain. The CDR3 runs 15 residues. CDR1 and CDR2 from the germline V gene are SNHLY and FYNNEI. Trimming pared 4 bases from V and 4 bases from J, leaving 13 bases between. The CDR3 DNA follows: TGTGCCAGCAGTGTAATTAGCAGTTTCACCGGGGAGCTGTTTTTT. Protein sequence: CASSVISSFTGELFF.

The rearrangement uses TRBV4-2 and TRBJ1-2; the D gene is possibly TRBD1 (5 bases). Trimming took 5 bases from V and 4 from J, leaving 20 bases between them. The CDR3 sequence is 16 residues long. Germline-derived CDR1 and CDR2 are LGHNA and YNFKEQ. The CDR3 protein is CASSLAPSGRIYGYTF. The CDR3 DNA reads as TGTGCCAGCAGCTTGGCCCCCTCGGGACGGATCTATGGCTACACCTTC.

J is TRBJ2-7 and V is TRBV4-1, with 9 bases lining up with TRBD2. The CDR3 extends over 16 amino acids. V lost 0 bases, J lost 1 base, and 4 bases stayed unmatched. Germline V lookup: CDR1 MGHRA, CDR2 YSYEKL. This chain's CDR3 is CASSQDPSGTSYEQYF. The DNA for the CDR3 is TGCGCCAGCAGCCAAGATCCTAGCGGGACGTCCTACGAGCAGTACTTC.

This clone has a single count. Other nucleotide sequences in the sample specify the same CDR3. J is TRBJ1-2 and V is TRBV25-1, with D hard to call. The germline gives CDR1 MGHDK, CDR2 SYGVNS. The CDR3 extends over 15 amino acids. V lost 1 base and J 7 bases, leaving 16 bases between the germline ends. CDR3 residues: CASSELKGKLGGYTF. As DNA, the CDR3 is TGTGCCAGCAGTGAATTGAAAGGGAAATTAGGTGGCTACACCTTC.

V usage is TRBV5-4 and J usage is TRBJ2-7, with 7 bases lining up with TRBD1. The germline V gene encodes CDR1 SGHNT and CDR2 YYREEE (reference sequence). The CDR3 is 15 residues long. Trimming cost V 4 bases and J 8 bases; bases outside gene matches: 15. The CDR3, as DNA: TGTGCCAGCAGCCCACGGACAGGTCAGTTTAACCAGCAGTACTTC. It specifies CASSPRTGQFNQQYF.

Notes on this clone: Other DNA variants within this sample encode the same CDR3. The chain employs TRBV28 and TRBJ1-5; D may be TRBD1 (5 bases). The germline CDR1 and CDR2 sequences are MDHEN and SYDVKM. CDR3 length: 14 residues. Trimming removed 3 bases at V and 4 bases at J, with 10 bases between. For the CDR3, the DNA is TGTGCCAGCAGTTTGGGGCAGGGTAATCAGCCCCAGCATTTT. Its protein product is CASSLGQGNQPQHF.

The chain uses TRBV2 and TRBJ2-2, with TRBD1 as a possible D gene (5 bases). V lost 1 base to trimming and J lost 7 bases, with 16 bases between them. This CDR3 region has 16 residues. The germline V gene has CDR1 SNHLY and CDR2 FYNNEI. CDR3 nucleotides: TGTGCCAGCAGTGAAGGCTTAGGTAGGGGAATCGGGGAGCTGTTTTTT. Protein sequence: CASSEGLGRGIGELFF.

The CDR3 protein is CASRRDRNSGNTIYF. Here the CDR3 DNA reads TGTGCCAGCAGGCGGGACCGCAACTCTGGAAACACCATATATTTT. The genes are TRBV28 and TRBJ1-3, with D possibly TRBD1 on 5 matching bases. This CDR3 has 15 amino acids. V lost 6 bases, J lost 0 bases, and 12 bases lay in between. Germline V gives CDR1 MDHEN, CDR2 SYDVKM.

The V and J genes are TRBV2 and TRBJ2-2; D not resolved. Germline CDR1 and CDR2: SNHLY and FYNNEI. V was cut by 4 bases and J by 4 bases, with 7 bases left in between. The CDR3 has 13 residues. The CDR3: CASSVVVTGELFF. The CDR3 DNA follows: TGTGCCAGCAGTGTTGTTGTCACCGGGGAGCTGTTTTTT.

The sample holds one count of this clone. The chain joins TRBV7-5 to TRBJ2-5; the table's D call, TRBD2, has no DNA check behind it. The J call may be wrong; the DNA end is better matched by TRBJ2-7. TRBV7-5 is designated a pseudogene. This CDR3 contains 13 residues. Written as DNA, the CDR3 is TGTGTCAGAAGCTTGGCGGGGTTCTACGAGCAGTACTTC. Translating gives CVRSLAGFYEQYF.

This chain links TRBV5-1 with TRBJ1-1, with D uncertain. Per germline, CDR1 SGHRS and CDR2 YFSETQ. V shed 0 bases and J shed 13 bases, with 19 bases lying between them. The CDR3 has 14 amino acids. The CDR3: CASSLDPVEGSIFF. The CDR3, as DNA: TGCGCCAGCAGCTTGGATCCGGTAGAAGGGTCAATTTTCTTT.

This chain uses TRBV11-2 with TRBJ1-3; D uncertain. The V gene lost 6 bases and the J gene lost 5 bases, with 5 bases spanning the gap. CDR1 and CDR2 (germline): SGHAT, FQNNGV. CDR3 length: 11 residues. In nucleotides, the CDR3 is TGTGCCAGCAGACGGAGAAACACCATATATTTT. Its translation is CASRRRNTIYF.

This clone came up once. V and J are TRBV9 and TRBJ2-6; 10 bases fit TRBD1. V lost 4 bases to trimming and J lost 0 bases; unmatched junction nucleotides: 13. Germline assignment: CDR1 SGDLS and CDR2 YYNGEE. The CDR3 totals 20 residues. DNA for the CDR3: TGTGCCAGCAGCTCAAGGGGACAGGGGCCCGATATCTCTGGGGCCAACGTCCTGACTTTC. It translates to CASSSRGQGPDISGANVLTF.

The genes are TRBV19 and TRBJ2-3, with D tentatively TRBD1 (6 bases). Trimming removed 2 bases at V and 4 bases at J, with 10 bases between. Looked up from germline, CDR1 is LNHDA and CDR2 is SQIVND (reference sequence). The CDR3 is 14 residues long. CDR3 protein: CASSIRGSADTQYF. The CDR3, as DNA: TGTGCCAGTAGTATAAGGGGGAGTGCAGATACGCAGTATTTT. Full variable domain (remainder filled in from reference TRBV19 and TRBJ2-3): DGGITQSPKYLFRKEGQNVTLSCEQNLNHDAMYWYRQDPGQGLRLIYYSQIVNDFQKGDIAEGYSVSREKKESFPLTVTSAQKNPTAFYLCASSIRGSADTQYFGPGTRLTVL.

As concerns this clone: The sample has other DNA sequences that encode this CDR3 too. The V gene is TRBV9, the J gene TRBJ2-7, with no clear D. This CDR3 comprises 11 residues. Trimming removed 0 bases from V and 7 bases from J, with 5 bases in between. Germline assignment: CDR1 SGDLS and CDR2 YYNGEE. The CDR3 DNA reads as TGTGCCAGCAGCGTAGGGGGTGAGCAGTACTTC. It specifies CASSVGGEQYF.

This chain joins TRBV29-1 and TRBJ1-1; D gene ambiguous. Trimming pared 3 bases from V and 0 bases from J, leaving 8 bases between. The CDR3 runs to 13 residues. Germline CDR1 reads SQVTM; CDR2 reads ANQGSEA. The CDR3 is CSVDQQLNTEAFF. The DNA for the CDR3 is TGCAGCGTTGATCAACAATTGAACACTGAAGCTTTCTTT.

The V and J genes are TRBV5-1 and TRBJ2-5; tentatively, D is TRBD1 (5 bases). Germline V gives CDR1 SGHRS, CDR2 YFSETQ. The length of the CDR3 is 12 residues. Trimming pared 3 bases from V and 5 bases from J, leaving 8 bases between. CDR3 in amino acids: CASSSSGETQYF. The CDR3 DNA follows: TGCGCCAGCAGCTCGTCAGGGGAGACCCAGTACTTC.

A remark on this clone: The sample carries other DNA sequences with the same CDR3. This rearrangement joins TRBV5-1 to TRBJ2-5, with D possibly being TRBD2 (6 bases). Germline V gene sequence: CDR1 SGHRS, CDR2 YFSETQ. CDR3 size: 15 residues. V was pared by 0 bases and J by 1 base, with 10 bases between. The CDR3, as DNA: TGCGCCAGCAGCTTGGTTGCGGGGTCCCAAGAGACCCAGTACTTC. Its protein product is CASSLVAGSQETQYF. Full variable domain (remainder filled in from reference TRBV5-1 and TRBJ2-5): KAGVTQTPRYLIKTRGQQVTLSCSPISGHRSVSWYQQTPGQGLQFLFEYFSETQRNKGNFPGRFSGRQFSNSRSEMNVSTLELGDSALYLCASSLVAGSQETQYFGPGTRLLVL.

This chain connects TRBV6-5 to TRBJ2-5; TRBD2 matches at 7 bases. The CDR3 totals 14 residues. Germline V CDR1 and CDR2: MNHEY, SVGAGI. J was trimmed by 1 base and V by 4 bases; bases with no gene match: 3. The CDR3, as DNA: TGTGCCAGCAGTTCGGCGGGGGTCCAAGAGACCCAGTACTTC. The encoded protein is CASSSAGVQETQYF.

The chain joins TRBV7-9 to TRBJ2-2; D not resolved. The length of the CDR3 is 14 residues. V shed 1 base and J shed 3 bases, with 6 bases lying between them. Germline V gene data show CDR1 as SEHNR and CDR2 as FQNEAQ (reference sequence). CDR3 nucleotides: TGTGCCAGCAGCTTAGTGAGCTACACCGGGGAGCTGTTTTTT. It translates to CASSLVSYTGELFF.

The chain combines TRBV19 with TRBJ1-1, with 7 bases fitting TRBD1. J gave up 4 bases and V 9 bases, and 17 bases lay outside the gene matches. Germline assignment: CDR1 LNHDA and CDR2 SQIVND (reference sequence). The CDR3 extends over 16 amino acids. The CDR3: CASEAAYRGGGTEAFF. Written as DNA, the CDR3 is TGTGCCAGCGAGGCCGCTTACAGGGGTGGAGGCACTGAAGCTTTCTTT.

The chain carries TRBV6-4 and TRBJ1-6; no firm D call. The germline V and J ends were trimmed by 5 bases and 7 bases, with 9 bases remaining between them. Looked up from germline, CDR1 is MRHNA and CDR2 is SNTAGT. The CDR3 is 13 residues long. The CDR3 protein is CASSIRGNSPLHF. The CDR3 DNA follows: TGTGCCAGCAGTATCCGTGGCAATTCACCCCTCCACTTT.

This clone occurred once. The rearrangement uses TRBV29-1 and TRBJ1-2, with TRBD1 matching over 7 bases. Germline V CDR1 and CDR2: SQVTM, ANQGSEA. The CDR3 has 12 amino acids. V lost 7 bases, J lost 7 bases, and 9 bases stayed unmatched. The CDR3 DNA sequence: TGCAGCGCCGGGGACAGAGACTCTGGCTACACCTTC. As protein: CSAGDRDSGYTF.

The CDR3 sequence is CASSPGQGQETQYF. The CDR3, as DNA: TGTGCCAGCTCACCAGGACAGGGCCAAGAGACCCAGTACTTC. The gene calls are TRBV18 and TRBJ2-5, with 8 bases matching TRBD1. CDR3 length equals 14 residues. In germline, CDR1 is KGHSH, CDR2 LQKENI. J lost 1 base, V lost 2 bases, and 0 bases had no gene match.

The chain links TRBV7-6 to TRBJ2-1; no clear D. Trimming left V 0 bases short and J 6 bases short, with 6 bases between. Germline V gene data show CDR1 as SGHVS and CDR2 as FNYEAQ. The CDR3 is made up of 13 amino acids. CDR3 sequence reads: CASSLARPNEQFF. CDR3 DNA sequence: TGTGCCAGCAGCTTAGCTAGGCCCAATGAGCAGTTCTTC.